Shown below are 7 T cell receptor beta chains from a single sample sequenced in a study of OX40 agonist ivuxolimab in advanced cancers. Sequencing used immunoSEQ multiplex PCR; TCRdb keeps in-frame clones, though not all of them. The data hold 65,000 to 85,000 clones, with just under 95% observed a single time. The material sequenced was CD4+ or CD8+ T cells sorted from blood, taken in a trial of the OX40 agonist ivuxolimab. Receptor source: an adult with an advanced solid tumor such as melanoma, head and neck, liver or kidney cancer.

This CDR3 reads CASSKEQGVFGYTF. The DNA for the CDR3 is TGTGCCAGCAGTAAGGAACAGGGGGTTTTTGGCTACACCTTC. The rearrangement uses TRBV6-1 and TRBJ1-2; 8 bases align to TRBD1. CDR1 and CDR2 (germline): MNHNS, SASEGT. The trim removed 5 bases at V and 7 bases at J, leaving 9 bases unmatched. The CDR3 covers 14 residues.

CDR3 coding DNA: TGTGCCAGCAGTCCTAGGACAGGGATGAGGGCTCAGCCCCAGCATTTT. Translated: CASSPRTGMRAQPQHF. The rearrangement joins TRBV27 to TRBJ1-5; 8 bases are shared with TRBD1. The CDR3 has 16 residues. V lost 5 bases to trimming and J lost 6 bases; unmatched junction nucleotides: 12. Germline loops: CDR1 MNHEY, CDR2 SMNVEV (reference sequence).

The rearrangement uses TRBV30 and TRBJ2-5, with 9 bases lining up with TRBD2. The V and J ends lost 7 bases and 3 bases, in that order; junction bases with no gene match: 12. Germline-derived CDR1 and CDR2 are GTSNPN and SVGIG (reference sequence). The CDR3 spans 15 residues. The CDR3 is CAFHVAGENKETQYF. DNA of the CDR3: TGTGCCTTCCATGTAGCGGGGGAGAATAAAGAGACCCAGTACTTC.

The V gene is TRBV27, the J gene TRBJ2-3; TRBD2 agrees at 11 bases. The CDR3 is 16 amino acids. Germline V gene data show CDR1 as MNHEY and CDR2 as SMNVEV (reference sequence). The trim removed 6 bases at V and 2 bases at J, leaving 7 bases unmatched. The CDR3 region is CASRRGLAESTDTQYF. The DNA for the CDR3 is TGTGCCAGCAGGCGGGGACTAGCGGAGTCCACAGATACGCAGTATTTT.

The gene calls are TRBV2 and TRBJ2-2, with a weak D call TRBD2 (5 bases). Trimming left V 7 bases short and J 1 base short, with 10 bases between. Germline V gene data show CDR1 as SNHLY and CDR2 as FYNNEI. The CDR3 totals 14 residues. CDR3 nucleotide sequence: TGTGCCAGCATGGGCGGGCGGAACACCGGGGAGCTGTTTTTT. Protein sequence: CASMGGRNTGELFF.

The genes are TRBV6-5 and TRBJ2-2; D ambiguous. V lost 0 bases and J lost 2, with 7 bases in between. Germline V gene data show CDR1 as MNHEY and CDR2 as SVGAGI. This CDR3 spans 15 amino acids. The CDR3 region is CASSYSNPNTGELFF. CDR3 nucleotide sequence: TGTGCCAGCAGTTACTCGAACCCAAACACCGGGGAGCTGTTTTTT.

The V call is TRBV5-1, the J call TRBJ1-6; D is uncertain. From germline, CDR1 is SGHRS and CDR2 YFSETQ. Trimming pared 0 bases from V and 5 bases from J, leaving 9 bases between. The CDR3 consists of 15 residues. CDR3 DNA: TGCGCCAGCAGCTTGGGTTACGCTAATAATTCACCCCTCCACTTT. It codes for CASSLGYANNSPLHF. The full variable domain, with the rest looked up from reference TRBV5-1 and TRBJ1-6, is KAGVTQTPRYLIKTRGQQVTLSCSPISGHRSVSWYQQTPGQGLQFLFEYFSETQRNKGNFPGRFSGRQFSNSRSEMNVSTLELGDSALYLCASSLGYANNSPLHFGNGTRLTVT.